This T cell receptor beta chain was obtained from a study of shared clonotypes between healthy human individuals. General study results and limits: Generally, estimated richness proved larger in naive subsets than it did in memory subsets.

Sequenced by immunoSEQ multiplex PCR; TCRdb stores in-frame clones only, minus some. The data show just over 2,000,000 clones, 85% to 95% seen once. Notes on this clone: Its target is unknown. Additional DNA sequences in this sample encode the identical CDR3.

All donors qualified as healthy HIV-negative adults and had experienced no recent acute infections or vaccinations. CDR3 length equals 13 residues. CDR1 MNHEY and CDR2 SVGAGI come from the germline V gene. V lost 6 bases and J lost 0, with 9 bases in between. Sequencing used naive CD4+ T cells sorted from blood. Subset given: CD45RA+ positively selected. The receptor was derived from a man between 18 and 35 years old in good health. This sequence joins TRBV6-5 and TRBJ2-7, with D perhaps TRBD2 (5 bases). The CDR3 nucleotides are TGTGCCAGCAGGCCCGGACTCTCCTACGAGCAGTACTTC. Translated, it gives CASRPGLSYEQYF.